The next 22 T cell receptor beta chains were all read from a single sample in a study of T-cell reconstitution after alpha-beta-depleted transplantation in children. Library preparation (for TCRbeta) was performed with unique molecular identifiers. TCRdb independently ran MiXCR on the PCR reads; one entry per CDR3 protein. The data show approximately 150,000 distinct CDR3 sequences, roughly 9% seen once. Sequencing used PBMCs, mostly from graft donor cells, obtained 180 days after TCRalphabeta/CD19-depleted stem cell transplant. These receptors were obtained from a female patient aged 2 to 10 who had a stem cell transplant for congenital amegakaryocytic thrombocytopenia, so the T cells may come from the graft donor.

In this sample, this clonotype turned up many times. The chain has TRBV20-1 and TRBJ2-1; 12 bases are shared with TRBD2. The V gene end was trimmed by 6 bases and the J gene end by 9 bases; junction bases not matched to a gene: 12. Per germline, CDR1 DFQATT and CDR2 SNEGSKA (reference sequence). The length of the CDR3 is 15 residues. Here the CDR3 DNA reads TGCAGTGCAAAGGGTGGACTAGCGGGGTACGGTGAGCAGTTCTTC. Translated: CSAKGGLAGYGEQFF.

In its sample, this clonotype was seen many times. This chain joins TRBV25-1 and TRBJ1-4; D gene unclear. Germline CDR1 is MGHDK and CDR2 is SYGVNS. This CDR3 is 17 amino acids long. The V gene lost 3 bases and the J gene lost 8 bases, with 22 bases spanning the gap. CDR3 in DNA: TGTGCCAGCAGTGATCCCTCCCACAGTCCCCAAGGAGAAAAACTGTTTTTT. Translating it yields CASSDPSHSPQGEKLFF. Drawing the rest from reference TRBV25-1 and TRBJ1-4, the complete variable domain is EADIYQTPRYLVIGTGKKITLECSQTMGHDKMYWYQQDPGMELHLIHYSYGVNSTEKGDLSSESTVSRIRTEHFPLTLESARPSHTSQYLCASSDPSHSPQGEKLFFGSGTQLSVL.

This clonotype was counted ten times or more. This chain uses TRBV28 with TRBJ2-1; TRBD2 aligns across 10 bases. CDR3 length: 17 amino acids. V shed 5 bases, J shed 2 bases, and the junction held 9 bases outside the gene matches. Germline values: CDR1 MDHEN, CDR2 SYDVKM. CDR3 coding DNA: TGTGCCAGCAGTCCCGACCCGCTAGCGGGAGCCTACAATGAGCAGTTCTTC. Translated: CASSPDPLAGAYNEQFF.

This clonotype has a handful of counts. The chain carries TRBV20-1 and TRBJ1-5, with D unresolved. CDR3 size: 14 residues. V was clipped by 4 bases and J by 0 bases, with 10 bases between them. The germline V gene encodes CDR1 DFQATT and CDR2 SNEGSKA (reference sequence). CDR3 nucleotides: TGCAGTGCTACACATACAGTTAGCAATCAGCCCCAGCATTTT. Amino acid sequence: CSATHTVSNQPQHF.

There are many counts of this clonotype. V gene TRBV10-3 combines with J gene TRBJ2-3; TRBD2 matches at 7 bases. Germline V CDR1 and CDR2: ENHRY, SYGVKD. J was trimmed by 3 bases and V by 0 bases; bases with no gene match: 12. This CDR3 is 18 amino acids long. The CDR3 coding sequence is TGTGCCATCAGTGAGTCTATCACTAGCGCAAGGGGTACAGATACGCAGTATTTT. This sequence encodes CAISESITSARGTDTQYF.

The chain carries TRBV4-3 and TRBJ2-7, with D possibly matching TRBD2 (5 bases). Germline values: CDR1 LGHNA, CDR2 YSLEER. The V end lost 4 bases, the J end lost 1 base, and 11 bases lay between the germline ends. This CDR3 has 14 residues. The CDR3 sequence: CASSRDYTSYEQYF. CDR3 bases: TGCGCCAGCAGCCGAGACTATACTTCCTACGAGCAGTACTTC.

The table lists this clonotype with many counts. V is TRBV7-6 and J is TRBJ2-3, with TRBD2 matching 10 bases. The CDR3 is made up of 16 amino acids. The germline V gene encodes CDR1 SGHVS and CDR2 FNYEAQ. Trimming took 5 bases from V and 0 from J; bases not matched to a gene: 5. The DNA for the CDR3 is TGTGCCAGCAGCCAAGGACTAGCGGCTAGCACAGATACGCAGTATTTT. Translated: CASSQGLAASTDTQYF.

Notes on this clonotype: This may stem from a read error, because a much larger clone lies one nucleotide away. This chain uses TRBV3-1 with TRBJ2-7; D is unresolved. Per germline, CDR1 LGHDT and CDR2 YNNKEL (reference sequence). The CDR3 is 14 amino acids. CDR3 in DNA: TGTTCCAGCAGCCGTAACGGAGCAATTCTCGAGCAGTACTTC. Residues: CSSSRNGAILEQYF.

This clonotype was counted ten times or more. The V call is TRBV7-9, the J call TRBJ2-3; D is uncertain. The CDR3 covers 14 residues. Trimming removed 3 bases from V and 1 base from J, with 8 bases in between. Germline assignment: CDR1 SEHNR and CDR2 FQNEAQ (reference sequence). The CDR3 protein is CASSFSWGTDTQYF. The CDR3 DNA reads TGTGCCAGCAGCTTTTCGTGGGGCACAGATACGCAGTATTTT.

This clonotype occurred many times. The rearrangement links TRBV12-3 or TRBV12-4 to TRBJ2-1, with 7 nucleotides matching TRBD1. This CDR3 comprises 12 residues. V lost 10 bases to trimming and J lost 6 bases; unmatched junction nucleotides: 6. CDR3 sequence reads: CAIQRGPNEQFF. The DNA for the CDR3 is TGTGCCATTCAAAGGGGGCCCAATGAGCAGTTCTTC.

This clonotype was found a few times. V gene TRBV2 combines with J gene TRBJ2-7, with D uncertain. The CDR3 is 15 residues long. Trimming cost V 9 bases and J 1 base, with 19 bases left between them. CDR1 and CDR2 (germline): SNHLY, FYNNEI. The chain's CDR3 is CASGAVGKASYEQYF. The CDR3 DNA reads as TGTGCCAGTGGAGCCGTGGGGAAGGCTTCCTACGAGCAGTACTTC.

The genes are TRBV27 and TRBJ1-2; perhaps TRBD1 as D (6 bases). CDR3 length: 17 residues. The germline CDR1 and CDR2 sequences are MNHEY and SMNVEV (reference sequence). V was cut by 4 bases and J by 6 bases, with 24 bases left in between. CDR3 region: CASSSTGTRDWGNGYTF. In DNA form, the CDR3 reads TGTGCCAGCAGTTCAACAGGGACCCGGGATTGGGGTAATGGCTACACCTTC.

The sample holds many counts of this clonotype. The genes are TRBV29-1 and TRBJ1-4, with 7 nucleotides matching TRBD1. V lost 7 bases and J lost 6; bases outside the gene matches: 8. Looked up from germline, CDR1 is SQVTM and CDR2 is ANQGSEA. The CDR3 covers 13 residues. CDR3 bases: TGCAGCGCCGGGGACAGCACGGATGAAAAACTGTTTTTT. Translation gives CSAGDSTDEKLFF. Supplemented by reference TRBV29-1 and TRBJ1-4, the full variable domain reads SAVISQKPSRDICQRGTSLTIQCQVDSQVTMMFWYRQQPGQSLTLIATANQGSEATYESGFVIDKFPISRPNLTFSTLTVSNMSPEDSSIYLCSAGDSTDEKLFFGSGTQLSVL.

This clonotype occurred many times. The chain recombines TRBV7-9 with TRBJ2-7; TRBD1 aligns across 7 bases. Germline loops: CDR1 SEHNR, CDR2 FQNEAQ (reference sequence). With V trimmed by 5 bases and J by 7 bases, 8 bases remained unmatched. The CDR3 extends over 13 amino acids. CDR3 sequence: CASSPDRAAEQYF. CDR3 nucleotides: TGTGCCAGCAGCCCAGACAGGGCTGCAGAGCAGTACTTC.

This clonotype was recorded at least ten times. The chain has TRBV18 and TRBJ1-1, with a weak D call TRBD1 (6 bases). The CDR3 spans 15 residues. The V end was cut by 0 bases, the J end by 5 bases, with 13 bases between. Per the germline V gene, CDR1 is KGHSH and CDR2 is LQKENI. CDR3 region: CASSPPQQGETEAFF. The CDR3 region has the DNA TGTGCCAGCTCACCACCCCAACAGGGAGAAACTGAAGCTTTCTTT.

This chain uses TRBV7-9 with TRBJ1-2; maybe TRBD1 (5 bases). Germline V gene lookup returns CDR1 SEHNR and CDR2 FQNEAQ (reference sequence). The V gene lost 2 bases and the J gene lost 4 bases, with 17 bases spanning the gap. The CDR3 totals 16 residues. The CDR3 DNA is TGTGCCAGCAGCTTATTAGTCCCCGACAGCCTCTATGGCTACACCTTC. It yields the protein CASSLLVPDSLYGYTF.

This clonotype was seen many times. This chain connects TRBV7-9 to TRBJ1-1; perhaps TRBD1 as D (5 bases). V lost 3 bases and J lost 3, with 8 bases in between. There are 13 residues in the CDR3. Germline V gene sequence: CDR1 SEHNR, CDR2 FQNEAQ (reference sequence). As DNA, the CDR3 is TGTGCCAGCAGCTTCCAAGGGGACACTGAAGCTTTCTTT. Amino acid sequence: CASSFQGDTEAFF.

Concerning this clonotype itself: A much larger clone differs by one base, so this may be a read error. This rearrangement joins TRBV29-1 to TRBJ2-1; D is ambiguous. The length of the CDR3 is 13 residues. CDR1 is SQVTM, CDR2 ANQGSEA, per germline. Written as DNA, the CDR3 is TGCGGCGTTGTTCTTCCGGGTTACAATGAGCAGTTCTTC. Its translation is CGVVLPGYNEQFF.

The table lists this clonotype with many counts. V usage is TRBV7-2 and J usage is TRBJ2-5; the match to TRBD1 covers 9 bases. The CDR3 runs 13 residues. V shed 6 bases and J 1 base; nucleotides not matched to a gene: 0. The germline V gene has CDR1 SGHTA and CDR2 FQGNSA. This CDR3 is CASRQGAQETQYF. The CDR3 DNA follows: TGTGCCAGCAGACAGGGGGCCCAAGAGACCCAGTACTTC.

This clonotype was seen a few times. V gene TRBV3-1 combines with J gene TRBJ2-1; D is uncertain. CDR3 size: 17 residues. The germline V and J ends were trimmed by 2 bases and 0 bases, with 14 bases remaining between them. Germline-derived CDR1 and CDR2 are LGHDT and YNNKEL (reference sequence). This CDR3 reads CASSQRTGGSSYNEQFF. DNA for the CDR3: TGTGCCAGCAGCCAAAGAACGGGCGGTAGCTCCTACAATGAGCAGTTCTTC.

This chain connects TRBV28 to TRBJ1-5; D is unresolved. V shed 3 bases and J shed 1 base, with 4 bases lying between them. The CDR3 runs to 13 residues. The germline gives CDR1 MDHEN, CDR2 SYDVKM. CDR3 nucleotides: TGTGCCAGCAGTTTTCTCAGCAATCAGCCCCAGCATTTT. This encodes CASSFLSNQPQHF.

The chain is built from TRBV20-1 and TRBJ2-1; 11 bases match TRBD2. Looked up from germline, CDR1 is DFQATT and CDR2 is SNEGSKA (reference sequence). The trim removed 2 bases at V and 3 bases at J, leaving 6 bases unmatched. CDR3 length: 16 amino acids. CDR3 nucleotides: TGCAGTGCTAGAACCACTAGCGGGAGAGACTACAATGAGCAGTTCTTC. Amino acids: CSARTTSGRDYNEQFF.